The 18 T cell receptor beta chains reported below all come from one sample, sequenced in a study of OX40 agonist ivuxolimab in advanced cancers. Measured with immunoSEQ multiplex PCR; TCRdb has only the in-frame clones, and not every one. This table has about 70,000 clones, approximately 89% appearing once. This sample comprised CD4+ or CD8+ T cells sorted from blood, obtained in a trial of the OX40 agonist ivuxolimab. The receptors originated from an adult with an advanced solid tumor such as melanoma, head and neck, liver or kidney cancer.

The genes are TRBV30 and TRBJ1-1; D not certain. CDR3 length: 15 amino acids. Deletions cut 0 bases from V and 0 bases from J, with 11 bases between. CDR1 and CDR2 from the germline V gene are GTSNPN and SVGIG (reference sequence). Here the CDR3 reads CAWSVLRRLNTEAFF. The CDR3 bases are TGTGCCTGGAGTGTACTTCGCCGGCTGAACACTGAAGCTTTCTTT. Full variable domain (remainder filled in from reference TRBV30 and TRBJ1-1): SQTIHQWPATLVQPVGSPLSLECTVEGTSNPNLYWYRQAAGRGLQLLFYSVGIGQISSEVPQNLSASRPQDRQFILSSKKLLLSDSGFYLCAWSVLRRLNTEAFFGQGTRLTVV.

The V gene is TRBV9, the J gene TRBJ1-2; no definite D call. The CDR3 covers 13 residues. The V gene's germline CDR1 is SGDLS and CDR2 YYNGEE. V lost 0 bases and J 8 bases, leaving 11 bases between the germline ends. The CDR3 nucleotides read TGTGCCAGCAGCGTAGGCGCTTCGGACGGCTACACCTTC. It translates to CASSVGASDGYTF.

The genes are TRBV30 and TRBJ2-4; 7 nucleotides align to TRBD1. This CDR3 has 17 amino acids. Trimming at V came to 3 bases and at J to 0 bases, leaving 11 bases not matched to a gene. Germline V gene sequence: CDR1 GTSNPN, CDR2 SVGIG (reference sequence). CDR3 region: CAWRDRVPTLAKNIQYF. The CDR3 nucleotides are TGTGCCTGGAGAGACAGGGTCCCGACTCTAGCCAAAAACATTCAGTACTTC.

The chain joins TRBV2 to TRBJ1-4; 7 bases map to TRBD1. With 6 bases clipped from V and 0 bases from J, the junction kept 7 bases outside the gene matches. This CDR3 has 16 amino acids. In germline, CDR1 is SNHLY, CDR2 FYNNEI. The CDR3 DNA sequence: TGTGCCAGCAGGGGACAGACTCATGCAACTAATGAAAAACTGTTTTTT. Its protein is CASRGQTHATNEKLFF. Full variable domain (rest looked up from reference TRBV2 and TRBJ1-4): EPEVTQTPSHQVTQMGQEVILRCVPISNHLYFYWYRQILGQKVEFLVSFYNNEISEKSEIFDDQFSVERPDGSNFTLKIRSTKLEDSAMYFCASRGQTHATNEKLFFGSGTQLSVL.

The gene calls are TRBV5-4 and TRBJ1-1; 8 bases are shared with TRBD1. Germline loops: CDR1 SGHNT, CDR2 YYREEE (reference sequence). The CDR3 is made up of 14 amino acids. The J segment lost 0 bases and the V segment lost 4 bases, leaving 2 bases of the junction unmatched. Here the CDR3 DNA reads TGTGCCAGCAGCCGACAGGGGATGAACACTGAAGCTTTCTTT. Translating it yields CASSRQGMNTEAFF.

The V call is TRBV11-3, the J call TRBJ2-2, with TRBD2 matching over 7 bases. The CDR3 extends over 15 amino acids. V lost 5 bases, J lost 4 bases, and 7 bases stayed unmatched. Germline CDR1 is SGHNT and CDR2 is YENEEA. CDR3 protein: CASSLGRLSTGELFF. DNA of the CDR3: TGTGCCAGCAGCCTCGGGAGGCTGAGCACCGGGGAGCTGTTTTTT.

V usage is TRBV2 and J usage is TRBJ1-3, with TRBD1 matching over 7 bases. This CDR3 contains 15 residues. V trimming: 6 bases; J trimming: 4 bases; junction bases outside the gene matches: 9. Per the germline V gene, CDR1 is SNHLY and CDR2 is FYNNEI. CDR3 in DNA: TGTGCCAGCAGAATGGAGACAGGGTCAGGAAACACCATATATTTT. This translates into CASRMETGSGNTIYF.

This chain joins TRBV30 and TRBJ1-1; 7 bases align to TRBD1. The CDR3 spans 13 residues. Trimming cost V 3 bases and J 4 bases; bases outside gene matches: 5. The V gene's germline CDR1 is GTSNPN and CDR2 SVGIG (reference sequence). The CDR3 region is CAWSRQGGTEAFF. The CDR3 DNA reads TGTGCCTGGAGCCGACAGGGCGGCACTGAAGCTTTCTTT. Looking up the rest from reference TRBV30 and TRBJ1-1 gives the full variable domain: SQTIHQWPATLVQPVGSPLSLECTVEGTSNPNLYWYRQAAGRGLQLLFYSVGIGQISSEVPQNLSASRPQDRQFILSSKKLLLSDSGFYLCAWSRQGGTEAFFGQGTRLTVV.

This chain links TRBV29-1 with TRBJ1-1; D is unresolved. Trimming shortened V by 7 bases and J by 0 bases, and 12 bases separated the two germline ends. This CDR3 is built from 13 residues. The germline CDR1 and CDR2 sequences are SQVTM and ANQGSEA. This CDR3 is CSGATGVNTEAFF. The CDR3 DNA follows: TGCAGCGGCGCGACGGGAGTGAACACTGAAGCTTTCTTT.

The V gene is TRBV2, the J gene TRBJ2-5; possibly TRBD2 for D (6 bases). The CDR3 sequence is 12 residues long. Germline lookup yields CDR1 SNHLY and CDR2 FYNNEI. Trimming stripped 6 bases from V and 4 bases from J, with 9 bases between. The CDR3 sequence is CASRGDSETQYF. As DNA, the CDR3 is TGTGCCAGCAGGGGGGACTCAGAGACCCAGTACTTC.

V is TRBV7-6 and J is TRBJ1-2; perhaps TRBD1 as D (5 bases). The CDR3 is made up of 15 amino acids. The V and J ends lost 1 base and 2 bases respectively, with 11 bases between them. Germline lookup yields CDR1 SGHVS and CDR2 FNYEAQ. In nucleotides, the CDR3 is TGTGCCAGCAGCTTAGAAGCAGGGTGGAACTATGGCTACACCTTC. It specifies CASSLEAGWNYGYTF.

This clone showed up just a few times. The chain couples TRBV7-2 to TRBJ1-2; D gene unclear. Germline V gene data show CDR1 as SGHTA and CDR2 as FQGNSA. There are 14 residues in the CDR3. V was shortened by 5 bases and J by 5 bases, with 15 bases between the two germline ends. As DNA, the CDR3 is TGTGCCAGCAGCCTGGGCCTGAAGGTATATGGCTACACCTTC. Translation gives CASSLGLKVYGYTF.

This sequence joins TRBV5-1 and TRBJ1-1; 9 bases are shared with TRBD1. V was clipped by 0 bases and J by 3 bases; unmatched bases: 6. This CDR3 contains 16 residues. Germline V gene data show CDR1 as SGHRS and CDR2 as YFSETQ. DNA of the CDR3: TGCGCCAGCAGCTTGGGGGACAGGGTCACGGACACTGAAGCTTTCTTT. Residues: CASSLGDRVTDTEAFF.

CDR3 sequence reads: CASSLAGTGYGYTF. CDR3 DNA sequence: TGTGCCAGCAGCTTAGCCGGGACAGGGTATGGCTACACCTTC. The rearrangement joins TRBV5-6 to TRBJ1-2; the match to TRBD1 covers 9 bases. CDR3 length: 14 residues. The germline CDR1 and CDR2 sequences are SGHDT and YYEEEE. The trim removed 2 bases at V and 5 bases at J, leaving 4 bases unmatched. Combining the CDR3 with reference TRBV5-6 and TRBJ1-2 gives the whole variable domain DAGVTQSPTHLIKTRGQQVTLRCSPKSGHDTVSWYQQALGQGPQFIFQYYEEEERQRGNFPDRFSGHQFPNYSSELNVNALLLGDSALYLCASSLAGTGYGYTFGSGTRLTVV.

The CDR3 coding sequence is TGTGCCAGCAGCCCCCAAGTAGAAGGGCCCCAGCATTTT. Residues: CASSPQVEGPQHF. The V call is TRBV7-9, the J call TRBJ1-5; D remains ambiguous. CDR1 and CDR2 from the germline V gene are SEHNR and FQNEAQ (reference sequence). CDR3 length: 13 residues. V was clipped by 5 bases and J by 9 bases, with 14 bases between them.

This chain joins TRBV5-6 and TRBJ1-2; D unresolved. V gave up 7 bases and J gave up 3 bases, with 13 bases separating them. Germline V gene sequence: CDR1 SGHDT, CDR2 YYEEEE. The CDR3 is 13 residues long. The CDR3 reads CASAPGLYYGYTF. CDR3 sequence (DNA): TGTGCCAGCGCTCCTGGGCTGTACTATGGCTACACCTTC. Drawing the rest from reference TRBV5-6 and TRBJ1-2, the complete variable domain is DAGVTQSPTHLIKTRGQQVTLRCSPKSGHDTVSWYQQALGQGPQFIFQYYEEEERQRGNFPDRFSGHQFPNYSSELNVNALLLGDSALYLCASAPGLYYGYTFGSGTRLTVV.

This chain joins TRBV5-1 and TRBJ2-5, with D perhaps TRBD2 (6 bases). The CDR3 runs 15 residues. Trimming pared 3 bases from V and 5 bases from J, leaving 17 bases between. Germline loops: CDR1 SGHRS, CDR2 YFSETQ. The CDR3 sequence: CASSSLTSSSETQYF. The CDR3 coding sequence is TGCGCCAGCAGCTCCCTCACTAGCTCTTCTGAGACCCAGTACTTC.

The V gene is TRBV6-1, the J gene TRBJ2-7; 7 nucleotides match TRBD1. The CDR3 totals 12 residues. Germline-derived CDR1 and CDR2 are MNHNS and SASEGT. The V and J ends lost 8 bases and 2 bases, in that order; junction bases with no gene match: 3. The CDR3 sequence is CASRDRPYEQYF. The CDR3 DNA reads as TGTGCCAGCCGGGACAGACCCTACGAGCAGTACTTC.